This TCR beta chain was found in a study of molecular identifiers for immune sequencing clone quantification. Whole-study results and caveats: Researchers reportedly could pick up spiked Jurkat TCR RNA from one cell mixed into one million naive cells. Among effectors, clones above 20 RNA copies held over 98% of molecules; among naive cells, under 1%.

The germline V gene encodes CDR1 GTSNPN and CDR2 SVGIG (reference sequence). The CDR3 length is 13 residues. V was shortened by 0 bases and J by 6 bases, with 11 bases between the two germline ends. A note on this clonotype: Antigen specificity is unknown.

TCRdb analysed the PCR reads with MiXCR anew, one entry per CDR3 protein. The sample holds 88,000 or so distinct CDR3 sequences, under 25% seen once. The clonotype was recovered from a human donor in good health. Some libraries in this study had Jurkat cell RNA spiked in. Sequencing used naive CD8+ T cells from blood, with Jurkat cell RNA spiked in. Sample subset: FACS-sorted CD8+CD4-CCR7+CD45RA+ naive T cells. The V and J genes are TRBV30 and TRBJ1-1; possibly TRBD1 for D (6 bases). The CDR3 region has the DNA TGTGCCTGGAGTGTACTACAGGGATCTGAAGCTTTCTTT. This encodes CAWSVLQGSEAFF.